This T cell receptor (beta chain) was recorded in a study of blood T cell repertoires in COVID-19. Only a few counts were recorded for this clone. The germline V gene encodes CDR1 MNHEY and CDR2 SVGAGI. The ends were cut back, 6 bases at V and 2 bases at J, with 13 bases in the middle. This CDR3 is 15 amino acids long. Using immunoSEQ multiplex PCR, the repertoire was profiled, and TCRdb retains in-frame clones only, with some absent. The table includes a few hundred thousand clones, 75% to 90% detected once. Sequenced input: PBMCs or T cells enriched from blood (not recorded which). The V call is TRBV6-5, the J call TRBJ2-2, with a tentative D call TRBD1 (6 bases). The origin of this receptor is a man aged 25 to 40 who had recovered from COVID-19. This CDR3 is CASRQTGPNTGELFF. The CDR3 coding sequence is TGTGCCAGCAGACAGACAGGACCTAACACCGGGGAGCTGTTTTTT.